The T cell receptor beta chain described here comes from a study of regulatory T cells in long-lasting Graves disease. As for the study in general: Those with persistent Graves' disease had received antithyroid drugs for over 5 years with positive TSH receptor antibodies.

Time point here: persistent/refractory GD, antithyroid drugs over 5 years with positive TRAb. The TCR library was prepared using RNA isolated from PBMCs. The patients included were those that came from an endocrinology department in Xi'an, China. Around 9.1 milliliters of peripheral blood were drawn into EDTA tubes. Arm-PCR with iRepertoire HTBI primers amplified the CDR3 regions for these TCR beta libraries. Authors' data handling: The identification of 50 to 65 TRBV and over eleven TRBJ segments was made across samples. TCRdb reprocessed the multiplex PCR reads via MiXCR and lists one record per CDR3 protein. In this record, the V and J calls reflect TCRdb's handling and not the investigators' own analysis. Seen here are 400,000 to 500,000 distinct CDR3 sequences, 20% to 25% observed once, and the top ten hold more than 6%. The CDR3 is 12 residues long. Germline V lookup: CDR1 SGHAT, CDR2 FQNNGV. Trimming left V 4 bases short and J 5 bases short, with 8 bases between.

The chain uses TRBV11-2 and TRBJ1-1; no clear D gene. Sequences were derived from peripheral blood mononuclear cells (PBMCs), sampled when the disease was refractory, from a patient treated with antithyroid drugs. This TCR was recovered from a female donor with Graves disease. This chain's CDR3 is CASSSRVTEAFF. In nucleotides, the CDR3 is TGTGCCAGCAGCTCCCGGGTAACTGAAGCTTTCTTT.